This T cell receptor beta chain was recorded in a study of blood T cells in healthy people across ages (dated by TCRdb to between 2014 and 2017). The study in broad terms: In model experiments, template switching captured about one uniquely barcoded TCR beta cDNA molecule for every two T cells. Two additional independent replicas of 1 million unique cDNA reads from the same blood draw were analyzed for two donors (one aged 18 to 29 and one aged 80 or older). To avoid experimental bias, donors of different ages were spread randomly across the sequencing lanes. The donors were split into four age groups: young (average around 15 years), middle-aged (nearly 40), aged (62) and long-lived (over 80). The study measured age-related changes in TCR beta repertoire diversity using deep sequencing normalized with unique cDNA molecular identifiers. General conclusions and limits of the study: Donor CMV infection status was unknown, potentially confounding age-related changes in expanded clonotypes. The long-lived group showed more naive CD4+ T cells, fewer expanded clones and increased TCR diversity than the aged group, suggesting age selection. Observed TCR beta diversity per million T cells fell roughly linearly with age, and a significant reduction was already apparent by age roughly 40. Estimates of total diversity based on one million sequenced T cells were regarded as lower bounds and as underestimates. Bulk unsorted PBMC profiling prevented conclusive comparison of naive and antigen-experienced compartments. Observed TCR beta diversity correlated strongly with the percentage of naive T cells measured by flow cytometry.

From cysteine to phenylalanine, the CDR3 is 17 amino acids long. The only DNA kept is the CDR3, 51 bases in frame from the first base. V and J lose 3 bases and 1 base, and a span of 21 bases separates them. The germline V gene (reference sequence) supplies CDR1 DFQATT and CDR2 SNEGSKA. Remarks on this clonotype: It has no known antigen specificity. No qualities accompany the bases; no much larger clone lies one base away.

The receptor library was made with 5' RACE. TCRdb shows the sequencer as Illumina HiSeq 2500. A second roughly 6 to 11 cycle PCR used a sample-barcoded 5' primer and a J-beta primer mix. Each TCR beta cDNA molecule received a unique molecular identifier from a template-switch 5' adaptor carrying 12 random nucleotides. Each sample yielded at least 2.5 million CDR3-containing paired-end reads. First-strand cDNA was synthesized from all RNA with the Mint cDNA synthesis kit, primed by a TRBC-specific oligonucleotide. Following uracil-DNA glycosylase treatment, a first 18-cycle PCR with universal primers M1SS and BC2_uni_R was performed on all cDNA. The original pipeline was this. Normalization of each sample was performed by random selection of 1 million high-quality reads, each carrying a distinct molecular identifier. Reads with shared molecular identifiers were discarded instead of being binned into consensus sequences. MiTCR, run with a Q25 quality threshold and the strictest error-elimination algorithm, handled CDR3 identification, clonotype clustering and error correction. A nonparametric unseen species model with Euler transformation was used to estimate a lower bound on total TCR beta diversity. The public reads were run again by TCRdb, first through fastp at Q25 and then through MiXCR, and only productive beta chains were kept. Under each unique CDR3 protein, matching rows form one entry showing the most common genes and DNA. TCRdb's processing, not the authors', yielded these V and J calls. The sample table records about 970,000 distinct CDR3 sequences; 51% of these occur just once. The top ten clonotypes cover over 20% of the sample.

The roughly 39 donors, aged about 6 to 95 years, were systemically healthy Caucasian individuals from Russia. Each donor gave ten milliliters of peripheral blood, drawn into EDTA-treated Vacutainer tubes. PBMCs were isolated by Ficoll-Paque density-gradient centrifugation, with at least 6 million obtained per sample. Trizol reagent was used to extract total RNA from PBMCs, with at least 6 micrograms per sample. Naive CD45RAhigh/CD27high T cell percentages were measured by flow cytometry on a PBMC aliquot from every donor. The sequence joins TRBV20-1 to TRBJ2-5; the D segment might be TRBD1 or TRBD2, since each matches 6 bases. The TCR originated in a woman between 55 and 75 years old in good health. The sample was blood. At the DNA level, the sequence is TGCAGTGCTAGTGTCTTACGCGGGACACCGTCCCAAGAGACCCAGTACTTC. It translates as CSASVLRGTPSQETQYF.